The source of this TCR beta chain is a study of blood T cell repertoires in COVID-19. Study in general: COVID-19 samples collected from the United States, Italy and Spain covered acute and convalescent phases. The analysed material was cDNA or gDNA that came from T cells, B-cell-depleted T cells, or PBMCs.

The germline V gene has CDR1 KGHSH and CDR2 LQKENI. V gave up 4 bases and J gave up 4 bases; unmatched junction bases: 5. This CDR3 is built from 15 residues. Study processing details: Quantification of nucleated cells was approximated via reference gene primer amplification. Using immunoSEQ multiplex PCR, the repertoire was profiled, and TCRdb retains in-frame clones only, with some absent. The V and J calls and the clone size are those of that table, but D and trimming were determined from the DNA. Here the sample spans around 240,000 clones, about 80% being singletons. The source is a woman aged 50 to 65 with acute or convalescent COVID-19. The sequenced sample consisted of peripheral blood. The chain uses TRBV18 and TRBJ1-3, with 9 bases lining up with TRBD1. CDR3 region: CASSLTGTGGNTIYF. In nucleotides, the CDR3 is TGTGCCAGCTCACTTACCGGGACAGGGGGAAACACCATATATTTT.